This note documents a single T cell receptor (beta chain) sequence. J lost 4 bases, V lost 4 bases, and 7 bases had no gene match. CDR1 SGHRS and CDR2 YFSETQ come from the germline V gene. The CDR3 spans 16 residues. Source study methods: For nucleated cells, counts were estimated from reference gene primer amplification. Here immunoSEQ multiplex PCR was the method, and the copy in TCRdb shows in-frame clones only, minus some. That table supplies the V and J calls and clone size; D and trimming were determined from the DNA. Among approximately 100,000 clones listed, about 88% were seen once. This specimen comes from a study of blood T cell repertoires in COVID-19. Study details: COVID-19 samples collected from the United States, Italy and Spain covered acute and convalescent phases. T cells, B-cell-depleted T cells, or PBMCs supplied cDNA or gDNA.

This receptor was identified in a human donor in a cohort sampled during active COVID-19. The V gene is TRBV5-1, the J gene TRBJ2-5; 13 bases map to TRBD2. Material: peripheral blood. Here the CDR3 reads CASSHGTSGAGETQYF. In DNA, the CDR3 is TGCGCCAGCAGCCACGGGACTAGCGGGGCAGGAGAGACCCAGTACTTC.